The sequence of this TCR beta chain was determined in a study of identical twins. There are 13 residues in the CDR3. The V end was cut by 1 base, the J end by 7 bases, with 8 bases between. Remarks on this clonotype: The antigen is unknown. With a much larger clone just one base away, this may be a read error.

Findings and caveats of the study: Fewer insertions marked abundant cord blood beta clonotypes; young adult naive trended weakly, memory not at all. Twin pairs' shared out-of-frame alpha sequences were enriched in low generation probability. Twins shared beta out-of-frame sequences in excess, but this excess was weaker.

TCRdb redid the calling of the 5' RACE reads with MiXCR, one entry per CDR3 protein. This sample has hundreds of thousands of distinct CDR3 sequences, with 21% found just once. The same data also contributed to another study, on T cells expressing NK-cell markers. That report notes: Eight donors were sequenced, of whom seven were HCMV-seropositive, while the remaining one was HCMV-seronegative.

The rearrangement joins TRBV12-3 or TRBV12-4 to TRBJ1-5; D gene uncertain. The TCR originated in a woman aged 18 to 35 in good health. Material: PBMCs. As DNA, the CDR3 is TGTGCCAGCAGTTTAGAAGAGTCCCAGCCCCAGCATTTT. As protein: CASSLEESQPQHF.